The source of this T cell receptor beta chain is a study of T cell repertoires in cytomegalovirus infection. This clonotype was counted many times. Using its own MiXCR run on the reads, TCRdb lists one record per CDR3 protein. The sample includes 200,000 to 300,000 distinct CDR3 sequences, roughly 9% of them seen just once. The sample comprised PBMCs. This clonotype was obtained from a human donor in good health (CMV status not recorded). Some clones in this sample may be carry-over from other donors' samples.

The CDR3 DNA follows: TGTGCCAGCAGTTTCGCTTTGTGGGGAAGCTCCTACGAGCAGTACTTC. Translating gives CASSFALWGSSYEQYF. The rearrangement uses TRBV6-2 or TRBV6-3 and TRBJ2-7; no reliable D call. The length of the CDR3 is 16 residues. Germline V gene data show CDR1 as MNHEY and CDR2 as SVGEGT. V was pared by 4 bases and J by 0 bases, with 16 bases between.